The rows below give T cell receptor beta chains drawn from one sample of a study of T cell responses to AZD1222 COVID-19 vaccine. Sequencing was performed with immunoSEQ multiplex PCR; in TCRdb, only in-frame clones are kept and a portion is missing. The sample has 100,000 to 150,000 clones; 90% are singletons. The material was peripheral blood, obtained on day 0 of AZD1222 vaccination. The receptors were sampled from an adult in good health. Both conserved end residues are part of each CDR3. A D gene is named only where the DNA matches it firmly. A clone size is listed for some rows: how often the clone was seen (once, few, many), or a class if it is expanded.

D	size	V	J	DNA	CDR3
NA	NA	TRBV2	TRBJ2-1	TGTGCCAGCAGTGGAGACAGTTGGTCCTACAATGAGCAGTTCTTC	CASSGDSWSYNEQFF
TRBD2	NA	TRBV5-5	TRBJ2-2	TGTGCCAGCAGCTTGGTAGCGGGGGACCGCACCGGGGAGCTGTTTTTT	CASSLVAGDRTGELFF
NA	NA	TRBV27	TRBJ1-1	TGTGCCAGCAGTTTGGGCCCAGGGTCTACCACTGAAGCTTTCTTT	CASSLGPGSTTEAFF
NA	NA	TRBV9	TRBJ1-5	TGTGCCAGCACCCTCACGGGTAGCAATCAGCCCCAGCATTTT	CASTLTGSNQPQHF
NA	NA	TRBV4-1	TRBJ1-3	TGCGCCAGCAGCCAAGATGGGAACACCATATATTTT	CASSQDGNTIYF
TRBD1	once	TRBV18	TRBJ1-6	TGTGCCAGCGCCGGGACAGGCGATTCACCCCTCCACTTT	CASAGTGDSPLHF
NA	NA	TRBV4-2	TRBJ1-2	TGTGCCAGCAGCCAAGAGACCCAGGGGAACTATGGCTACACCTTC	CASSQETQGNYGYTF
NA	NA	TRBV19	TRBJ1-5	TGTGCCAGTAGCGGGGGGACCGCGAATCAGCCCCAGCATTTT	CASSGGTANQPQHF
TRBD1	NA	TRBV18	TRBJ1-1	TGTGCCAGCTCACCGCCGGGACAGGGAAACACTGAAGCTTTCTTT	CASSPPGQGNTEAFF
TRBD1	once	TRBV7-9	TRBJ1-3	TGTGCCAGCAGTCCAACAGGGGCTGGAAACACCATATATTTT	CASSPTGAGNTIYF
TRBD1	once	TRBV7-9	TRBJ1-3	TGTGCCAGCAGTACAGGGGGCGCGACTGGAAACACCATATATTTT	CASSTGGATGNTIYF
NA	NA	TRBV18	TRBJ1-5	TGTGCCAGCTCGCTCCAAGGGACGGCCCAGGCGCCCCAGCATTTT	CASSLQGTAQAPQHF